This entry lists 17 T cell receptor beta chains sequenced from one sample in a study of cytomegalovirus exposure and HLA in healthy donors. In the PCR, 60 Vbeta and 13 Jbeta primers were used. TCRdb's copy holds only in-frame clones and misses some; the assay was immunoSEQ multiplex PCR. This sample carries around 160,000 clones, roughly 77% of them seen once, and the ten largest clones take roughly 5%. Sequenced sample: PBMCs. These TCRs come from a male donor in good health and CMV-seronegative.

The genes are TRBV4-3 and TRBJ2-6; no definite D call. Trimming pared 5 bases from V and 4 bases from J, leaving 3 bases between. The length of the CDR3 is 12 residues. From germline, CDR1 is LGHNA and CDR2 YSLEER. CDR3 protein: CASSSGANVLTF. Here the CDR3 DNA reads TGCGCCAGCAGCTCGGGGGCCAACGTCCTGACTTTC.

The chain uses TRBV6-6 and TRBJ2-1; D call uncertain. The CDR3 contains 15 residues. The V and J ends lost 6 bases and 4 bases respectively, with 16 bases between them. Looked up from germline, CDR1 is MNHNY and CDR2 is SVGAGI (reference sequence). In DNA, the CDR3 is TGTGCCAGCAGCTACGCCCCTACCGTTTACAATGAGCAGTTCTTC. Protein: CASSYAPTVYNEQFF.

This rearrangement joins TRBV28 to TRBJ2-7, with 7 bases lining up with TRBD2. Germline V gene lookup returns CDR1 MDHEN and CDR2 SYDVKM. J lost 0 bases, V lost 7 bases, and 9 bases had no gene match. The CDR3 spans 15 residues. The CDR3 DNA is TGTGCCAGCACCGCCGGGACTACCAGCTCCTACGAGCAGTACTTC. The encoded protein is CASTAGTTSSYEQYF.

The V call is TRBV5-6, the J call TRBJ1-1; a weak D match, TRBD1 (5 bases). Germline V gene data show CDR1 as SGHDT and CDR2 as YYEEEE. CDR3 length equals 15 residues. Trimming left V 4 bases short and J 0 bases short, with 13 bases between. The CDR3 region is CASSPIQVLNTEAFF. CDR3 in DNA: TGTGCCAGCAGCCCGATACAGGTTCTGAACACTGAAGCTTTCTTT.

The rearrangement links TRBV2 to TRBJ2-1, with TRBD2 identical over 8 bases. Looked up from germline, CDR1 is SNHLY and CDR2 is FYNNEI. The CDR3 has 15 amino acids. The ends lost 7 bases at V and 8 bases at J; junction bases unmatched: 13. The CDR3 protein is CASTRGGLFFDEQFF. The CDR3 DNA sequence: TGTGCCAGCACTCGGGGGGGCCTTTTTTTCGATGAGCAGTTCTTC.

V gene TRBV6-5 combines with J gene TRBJ2-1, with 7 bases identical to TRBD2. CDR1 is MNHEY, CDR2 SVGAGI, per germline. V dropped 0 bases and J dropped 7; count of bases not matched to a gene: 6. The CDR3 sequence is 15 residues long. The CDR3: CASSYSIGRPNEQFF. The CDR3 bases are TGTGCCAGCAGTTACTCGATCGGGAGGCCAAATGAGCAGTTCTTC.

The rearrangement links TRBV5-1 to TRBJ1-2; the D gene is possibly TRBD1 (5 bases). The CDR3 has 13 residues. Trimming stripped 4 bases from V and 5 bases from J, with 12 bases between. In germline, CDR1 is SGHRS, CDR2 YFSETQ. CDR3 bases: TGCGCCAGCAGCACCGCGGGGGGGTATGGCTACACCTTC. Amino acid sequence: CASSTAGGYGYTF.

J is TRBJ2-1 and V is TRBV5-4; D perhaps matches TRBD1 (5 bases). Germline V lookup: CDR1 SGHNT, CDR2 YYREEE (reference sequence). This CDR3 contains 13 residues. Trimming removed 0 bases at V and 9 bases at J, with 10 bases between. In DNA form, the CDR3 reads TGTGCCAGCAGCTTGGAAAGGGGCGCTGAGCAGTTCTTC. The encoded protein is CASSLERGAEQFF.

A word on this clone: Other nucleotide sequences from this sample produce the same CDR3. The chain joins TRBV5-1 to TRBJ1-5; D unclear. V lost 2 bases, J lost 0 bases, and 9 bases lay in between. Germline V CDR1 and CDR2: SGHRS, YFSETQ. The CDR3 has 15 amino acids. The CDR3 DNA reads TGCGCCAGCAGCTTAACGGGAAATAGCAATCAGCCCCAGCATTTT. Its protein product is CASSLTGNSNQPQHF.

The chain uses TRBV7-3 and TRBJ2-7, with D possibly being TRBD1 (6 bases). Germline-derived CDR1 and CDR2 are SGHTA and FQGTGA. The V end was cut by 5 bases, the J end by 6 bases, with 20 bases between. The CDR3 consists of 15 residues. CDR3 sequence: CASSPARTDKGEQYF. The CDR3 DNA follows: TGTGCCAGCAGCCCGGCACGGACAGACAAGGGCGAGCAGTACTTC.

This clone turned up a few times. This chain uses TRBV27 with TRBJ1-5; D possibly corresponds to TRBD1 (6 bases). This CDR3 has 16 amino acids. CDR1 is MNHEY, CDR2 SMNVEV, per germline (reference sequence). Trimming stripped 0 bases from V and 0 bases from J, with 9 bases between. The CDR3 sequence: CASSLSGTFSNQPQHF. The CDR3 nucleotides read TGTGCCAGCAGTTTATCGGGGACATTTAGCAATCAGCCCCAGCATTTT.

The DNA for the CDR3 is TGTGCCAGCAGTTTAACCGGCGGAAGGCCCGAGCAGTACTTC. This codes for CASSLTGGRPEQYF. The rearrangement links TRBV27 to TRBJ2-5; unclear D gene. The end of the DNA is better explained by TRBJ2-7, so the J call may be wrong. Germline-derived CDR1 and CDR2 are MNHEY and SMNVEV (reference sequence). The CDR3 sequence is 14 residues long.

The chain is built from TRBV27 and TRBJ2-1, with a possible D match to TRBD2 (6 bases). Trimming removed 6 bases at V and 0 bases at J, with 12 bases between. CDR1 and CDR2 from the germline V gene are MNHEY and SMNVEV (reference sequence). The CDR3 spans 15 residues. CDR3: CASSLDGSSYNEQFF. CDR3 bases: TGTGCCAGCAGCTTAGACGGGAGCTCCTACAATGAGCAGTTCTTC.

The chain uses TRBV28 and TRBJ2-4; D is perhaps TRBD2 (7 bases). V dropped 5 bases and J dropped 5 bases, with 19 bases sitting between them. CDR3 length: 16 residues. CDR1 MDHEN and CDR2 SYDVKM come from the germline V gene. In DNA, the CDR3 is TGTGCCAGCAGTAACCCCGTGGGGGGGCTACAAAACATTCAGTACTTC. This sequence encodes CASSNPVGGLQNIQYF.

This clone came up a few times. This chain uses TRBV7-8 with TRBJ2-7, with TRBD1 as a possible D gene (6 bases). Germline-derived CDR1 and CDR2 are SGHVS and FQNEAQ. Trimming took off 1 base at V and 4 bases at J, with 14 bases between the two ends. The CDR3 has 15 amino acids. CDR3 nucleotide sequence: TGTGCCAGCAGCTTAGGGGACAAGAGAACTTACGAGCAGTACTTC. It yields the protein CASSLGDKRTYEQYF.

This chain joins TRBV6-5 and TRBJ1-2; TRBD1 aligns across 7 bases. There are 13 residues in the CDR3. The junction had 3 bases not matched to a gene; V was cut back by 0 bases and J by 8 bases. CDR1 is MNHEY and CDR2 is SVGAGI in the germline V gene. CDR3 protein: CASSYSRQGGYTF. As DNA, the CDR3 is TGTGCCAGCAGTTACTCGCGACAGGGAGGCTACACCTTC.

Remarks on this clone: The same CDR3 arises from other DNA sequences in this sample as well. The chain carries TRBV7-2 and TRBJ2-3; D is undetermined. V was pared by 5 bases and J by 2 bases, with 2 bases between. The germline V gene has CDR1 SGHTA and CDR2 FQGNSA. This CDR3 region has 11 residues. CDR3 amino acids: CASSLTDTQYF. The CDR3 nucleotides read TGTGCCAGCAGCCTCACAGATACGCAGTATTTT. Full variable domain (missing parts from reference TRBV7-2 and TRBJ2-3): GAGVSQSPSNKVTEKGKDVELRCDPISGHTALYWYRQSLGQGLEFLIYFQGNSAPDKSGLPSDRFSAERTGGSVSTLTIQRTQQEDSAVYLCASSLTDTQYFGPGTRLTVL.